This TCR beta chain was sequenced in a study of CD8 T cells in ankylosing spondylitis. Study-level points and caveats: Earlier work had already found some motif variants in reactive arthritis synovial fluid and blood. A CD8+ phenotype characterized the disease-linked clones, which were relatively rare in peripheral blood.

V shed 1 base and J shed 8 bases, with 14 bases lying between them. The CDR3 runs 14 residues. Germline V gives CDR1 SGHTA, CDR2 FQGNSA. Turning to this clonotype: Its antigen is not identified.

TCRdb passed the 5' RACE reads through MiXCR, listing each CDR3 protein once. The table includes approximately 110,000 distinct CDR3 sequences, around 24% detected once. The rearrangement links TRBV7-2 to TRBJ1-2; no definite D call. This receptor was taken from a male donor with ankylosing spondylitis. What was sequenced was synovial fluid, either unsorted or a sorted T cell fraction (not recorded which). For the CDR3, the DNA is TGTGCCAGCAGCTTAGTATCGGACGGTGGAGGCTACACCTTC. This sequence encodes CASSLVSDGGGYTF.